Presented here are 11 T cell receptor beta chains from one specimen sequenced in a study of shared clonotypes between healthy human individuals. Naivety among CD8 cells was defined by CD45RO negativity and positive CCR7 selection, thereby excluding terminally differentiated effector memory CD45RA+ cells. Using immunoSEQ multiplex PCR, the repertoire was profiled, and TCRdb retains in-frame clones only, with some absent. The sample has approximately 2,200,000 clones, under 95% seen once; the top ten hold roughly 1.8%. The source material was naive CD8+ T cells from PBMCs. All receptors derive from a man between 18 and 29 years old in good health. Some clones in this sample may be carry-over from other donors' samples.

The chain couples TRBV13 to TRBJ2-7; the match to TRBD2 covers 8 bases. CDR3 length: 15 residues. The germline CDR1 and CDR2 sequences are PRHDT and FYEKMQ (reference sequence). V lost 6 bases, J lost 2 bases, and 9 bases stayed unmatched. The CDR3 region is CASSFSGGLTYEQYF. The CDR3 nucleotides are TGTGCCAGCAGTTTCAGCGGGGGATTAACCTACGAGCAGTACTTC.

The chain links TRBV9 to TRBJ2-3; 10 bases agree with TRBD1. CDR1 SGDLS and CDR2 YYNGEE come from the germline V gene. V lost 0 bases, J lost 2 bases, and 6 bases stayed unmatched. The CDR3 is 17 amino acids. The CDR3 DNA reads TGTGCCAGCAGCGTAGGGGGACAGGGGACCTTCACAGATACGCAGTATTTT. Amino acids: CASSVGGQGTFTDTQYF.

The chain links TRBV9 to TRBJ2-3; D may be TRBD1 (6 bases). V was shortened by 4 bases and J by 2 bases, with 20 bases between the two germline ends. CDR1 and CDR2 (germline): SGDLS, YYNGEE. This CDR3 is 17 amino acids long. The CDR3: CASSRRIRGGFTDTQYF. The CDR3 bases are TGTGCCAGCAGCCGTAGAATAAGAGGGGGATTCACAGATACGCAGTATTTT.

This chain's CDR3 is CASSYLGTSGRANSYNEQFF. The CDR3 region has the DNA TGTGCCAGCAGCTACCTCGGGACTAGCGGGAGGGCAAACTCCTACAATGAGCAGTTCTTC. The V call is TRBV7-6, the J call TRBJ2-1, with TRBD2 matching over 16 bases. Germline lookup yields CDR1 SGHVS and CDR2 FNYEAQ. V lost 4 bases and J lost 0; bases outside the gene matches: 9. CDR3 length equals 20 residues.

This clone was counted a single time. This chain links TRBV7-3 with TRBJ2-7; D is undetermined. Germline V gives CDR1 SGHTA, CDR2 FQGTGA. This CDR3 is built from 15 residues. The V end was cut by 0 bases, the J end by 5 bases, with 14 bases between. The CDR3 coding sequence is TGTGCCAGCAGCTTAACGGTGGGTCTAATCCACGAGCAGTACTTC. Its translation is CASSLTVGLIHEQYF.

The rearrangement uses TRBV6-1 and TRBJ1-1, with D hard to call. Germline loops: CDR1 MNHNS, CDR2 SASEGT. V was cut by 0 bases and J by 8 bases, with 19 bases left in between. This CDR3 comprises 16 residues. The CDR3 protein is CASSEAARASVKEAFF. CDR3 nucleotides: TGTGCCAGCAGTGAAGCGGCCCGGGCCAGCGTAAAAGAAGCTTTCTTT.

The V call is TRBV10-1, the J call TRBJ1-1; D gene uncertain. The V and J ends lost 6 bases and 3 bases respectively, with 8 bases between them. The CDR3 is 12 amino acids. CDR1 and CDR2 (germline): WNHNN, SYGVQD (reference sequence). The chain's CDR3 is CASSHGHTEAFF. Written as DNA, the CDR3 is TGCGCCAGCAGCCACGGACACACTGAAGCTTTCTTT.

The rearrangement links TRBV28 to TRBJ1-2; 11 nucleotides line up with TRBD1. The CDR3 sequence is 16 residues long. V shed 3 bases and J 4 bases; nucleotides not matched to a gene: 7. Per the germline V gene, CDR1 is MDHEN and CDR2 is SYDVKM. CDR3 loop: CASSFKWTGGFYGYTF. CDR3 nucleotide sequence: TGTGCCAGCAGTTTTAAATGGACAGGGGGCTTCTATGGCTACACCTTC.

V is TRBV28 and J is TRBJ1-1, with TRBD1 as a possible D gene (5 bases). There are 14 residues in the CDR3. From germline, CDR1 is MDHEN and CDR2 SYDVKM. Trimming removed 10 bases from V and 4 bases from J, with 19 bases in between. This CDR3 is CATAVGRGITEAFF. CDR3 bases: TGTGCCACAGCCGTGGGGAGGGGAATCACTGAAGCTTTCTTT.

The count of this clone is one. The chain employs TRBV5-1 and TRBJ1-3, with D possibly being TRBD1 (6 bases). The ends were cut back, 3 bases at V and 0 bases at J, with 10 bases in the middle. CDR1 is SGHRS and CDR2 is YFSETQ in the germline V gene. The length of the CDR3 is 15 residues. This CDR3 reads CASSSTGFSGNTIYF. The CDR3 bases are TGCGCCAGCAGCTCAACAGGGTTCTCTGGAAACACCATATATTTT.

A remark on this clone: Other DNA sequences in the same sample also yield this CDR3. The V call is TRBV27, the J call TRBJ2-7; the D is unclear. CDR3 size: 13 residues. Trimming took 2 bases from V and 2 from J, leaving 7 bases between them. Germline assignment: CDR1 MNHEY and CDR2 SMNVEV (reference sequence). The CDR3, as DNA: TGTGCCAGCAGTTTACGGGCAACCTACGAGCAGTACTTC. It codes for CASSLRATYEQYF.